Listed below are T cell receptor beta chains from one sample, sequenced in a study of tumor and adjacent non-tumor tissue in lung cancer. TCRdb re-derived calls from the multiplex PCR reads in MiXCR, one entry per CDR3 protein. The table shows 120,000 to 150,000 distinct CDR3 sequences, with roughly 66% occurring only once. Sequenced: lung tumor tissue. These TCRs come from a man aged 55 to 70 with small cell lung cancer. CDR3s include the opening cysteine and the closing phenylalanine or tryptophan. The order of the fields is clone size, J gene, D gene, V gene, CDR3 protein, CDR3 DNA. The D gene is left open where the match is weak. Not every row has a clone size; where given, it reads once, few, many or a size class.

abundance: NA
j_gene: TRBJ2-5
d_gene: TRBD1
v_gene: TRBV11-2
CDR3aa: CASNSRQGQGARETQYF
CDR3nt: TGTGCCAGCAACTCCAGACAAGGACAGGGGGCGCGGGAGACCCAGTACTTC

abundance: NA
j_gene: TRBJ2-1
d_gene: NA
v_gene: TRBV28
CDR3aa: CASSRGRVVSSYNEQFF
CDR3nt: TGTGCCAGCAGCCGGGGACGGGTAGTTAGCTCCTACAATGAGCAGTTCTTC

abundance: many
j_gene: TRBJ2-7
d_gene: NA
v_gene: TRBV29-1
CDR3aa: CSVGGANEQYF
CDR3nt: TGCAGCGTTGGAGGTGCAAACGAGCAGTACTTC

abundance: NA
j_gene: TRBJ2-1
d_gene: NA
v_gene: TRBV12-3/TRBV12-4
CDR3aa: CASSLPGVGEQFF
CDR3nt: TGTGCCAGCAGTTTACCGGGGGTGGGTGAGCAGTTCTTC

abundance: NA
j_gene: TRBJ2-5
d_gene: TRBD2
v_gene: TRBV11-3
CDR3aa: CASSLGRLAGAGVTQYF
CDR3nt: TGCGCCAGCAGCTTAGGCCGGCTAGCGGGAGCGGGAGTGACCCAGTACTTC

abundance: once
j_gene: TRBJ1-2
d_gene: TRBD1
v_gene: TRBV5-6
CDR3aa: CASSLPGQGIGYTF
CDR3nt: TGTGCCAGCAGCTTACCGGGACAGGGGATTGGCTACACCTTC

abundance: NA
j_gene: TRBJ2-5
d_gene: TRBD2
v_gene: TRBV20-1
CDR3aa: CNARALTSGYFQETQYF
CDR3nt: TGCAATGCTAGAGCACTAACTAGCGGCTACTTCCAAGAGACCCAGTACTTC

abundance: many
j_gene: TRBJ2-1
d_gene: NA
v_gene: TRBV20-1
CDR3aa: CSAIRDYNEQFF
CDR3nt: TGCAGTGCTATCCGGGACTACAATGAGCAGTTCTTC

abundance: few
j_gene: TRBJ1-1
d_gene: TRBD1
v_gene: TRBV5-1
CDR3aa: CASSDRAGTEAFF
CDR3nt: TGCGCCAGCAGCGACAGGGCGGGCACTGAAGCTTTCTTT

abundance: NA
j_gene: TRBJ1-1
d_gene: NA
v_gene: TRBV20-1
CDR3aa: CSAPGLADTEAFF
CDR3nt: TGCAGTGCTCCAGGGCTTGCGGACACTGAAGCTTTCTTT

abundance: NA
j_gene: TRBJ1-4
d_gene: NA
v_gene: TRBV20-1
CDR3aa: CSVGDLINEKLFF
CDR3nt: TGCAGTGTGGGAGATCTGATTAATGAAAAACTGTTTTTT

abundance: NA
j_gene: TRBJ2-1
d_gene: TRBD2
v_gene: TRBV20-1
CDR3aa: CSARGLAGTSYNEQFF
CDR3nt: TGCAGTGCTAGAGGGCTAGCGGGGACCTCCTACAATGAGCAGTTCTTC

abundance: NA
j_gene: TRBJ2-1
d_gene: NA
v_gene: TRBV11-3
CDR3aa: CTSSSQETGYNEQFF
CDR3nt: TGTACCAGCAGCTCCCAGGAGACAGGCTACAATGAACAGTTCTTC

abundance: once
j_gene: TRBJ2-1
d_gene: TRBD2
v_gene: TRBV20-1
CDR3aa: CNASGGVDNEKFF
CDR3nt: TGCAATGCTAGCGGGGGGGTGGACAATGAGAAGTTCTTC

abundance: NA
j_gene: TRBJ1-5
d_gene: TRBD1
v_gene: TRBV6-1
CDR3aa: CASSTGALGNQPQHF
CDR3nt: TGTGCCAGCAGTACAGGGGCCCTGGGCAATCAGCCCCAGCATTTT

abundance: once
j_gene: TRBJ2-5
d_gene: NA
v_gene: TRBV6-2/TRBV6-3
CDR3aa: CASSYYGGAQETHYF
CDR3nt: TGTGCCAGCAGTTACTACGGCGGGGCGCAAGAGACCCATTACTTC

abundance: many
j_gene: TRBJ2-3
d_gene: TRBD1
v_gene: TRBV29-1
CDR3aa: CSVVSGTGPFDTQYF
CDR3nt: TGCAGCGTTGTTTCCGGGACAGGCCCCTTTGATACGCAGTATTTT

abundance: NA
j_gene: TRBJ2-7
d_gene: NA
v_gene: TRBV11-3
CDR3aa: CASSRSRSYEQYF
CDR3nt: TGTGCTAGCAGCCGGAGTAGGTCCTACGAGCAGTACTTC

abundance: NA
j_gene: TRBJ2-7
d_gene: NA
v_gene: TRBV20-1
CDR3aa: CSARDRVGGQYF
CDR3nt: TGCAGTGCTAGAGATAGGGTCGGTGGGCAGTACTTC

abundance: NA
j_gene: TRBJ1-3
d_gene: NA
v_gene: TRBV6-5
CDR3aa: CASSYSNRASGNAIYF
CDR3nt: TGTGCCAGCAGTTACTCGAATAGGGCGTCTGGAAACGCCATATATTTT

abundance: NA
j_gene: TRBJ2-3
d_gene: NA
v_gene: TRBV5-1
CDR3aa: CASSLAGTPTDTQYF
CDR3nt: TGCGCCAGCAGCTTGGCCGGGACTCCCACAGATACGCAGTATTTT

abundance: NA
j_gene: TRBJ2-3
d_gene: TRBD2
v_gene: TRBV5-1
CDR3aa: CSSSRNLGGSSTDTQYF
CDR3nt: TGCTCCAGCAGCCGAAACCTGGGAGGGAGTAGCACAGATACGCAGTATTTT

abundance: NA
j_gene: TRBJ2-3
d_gene: NA
v_gene: TRBV5-1
CDR3aa: CASRLGSRPTDTRYF
CDR3nt: TGCGCCAGCAGGTTGGGTTCGCGGCCAACAGATACGCGATATTTT

abundance: NA
j_gene: TRBJ2-1
d_gene: NA
v_gene: TRBV4-1
CDR3aa: CASSLSVTNNEQFF
CDR3nt: TGCGCCAGCAGCCTTTCGGTAACTAACAATGAGCAGTTCTTC

abundance: NA
j_gene: TRBJ2-3
d_gene: NA
v_gene: TRBV29-1
CDR3aa: CSALDTGNTDTQYF
CDR3nt: TGCAGCGCTTTAGATACAGGGAACACAGATACGCAGTATTTT

abundance: NA
j_gene: TRBJ2-3
d_gene: NA
v_gene: TRBV10-2
CDR3aa: CASKDSYSTDTQCF
CDR3nt: TGCGCCAGCAAGGACAGCTACAGCACAGATACTCAGTGTTTT

abundance: NA
j_gene: TRBJ2-1
d_gene: NA
v_gene: TRBV12-5
CDR3aa: CASGNLYFRDFYNGQSF
CDR3nt: TGTGCTAGTGGTAATCTCTACTTCCGGGACTTTTACAATGGGCAGTCCTTC

abundance: NA
j_gene: TRBJ2-5
d_gene: NA
v_gene: TRBV2
CDR3aa: CASSGRKVQETQYF
CDR3nt: TGTGCCAGCAGCGGAAGGAAGGTTCAAGAGACCCAGTACTTC

abundance: once
j_gene: TRBJ2-7
d_gene: NA
v_gene: TRBV6-6
CDR3aa: CASTLTRAVSSYEQYF
CDR3nt: TGTGCCAGCACTTTAACCCGTGCGGTAAGCTCCTACGAGCAGTACTTC

abundance: NA
j_gene: TRBJ2-7
d_gene: NA
v_gene: TRBV11-1
CDR3aa: CASSLDRDAYGQYF
CDR3nt: TGTGCCAGCAGCTTAGACAGGGATGCCTACGGGCAGTATTTC

abundance: NA
j_gene: TRBJ2-1
d_gene: TRBD1
v_gene: TRBV11-3
CDR3aa: CASSSGQDNKQFF
CDR3nt: TGTGCCAGCAGTTCGGGACAGGACAATAAGCAGTTCTTC

abundance: NA
j_gene: TRBJ2-2
d_gene: TRBD2
v_gene: TRBV25-1
CDR3aa: CASSASGGRTGELFF
CDR3nt: TGTGCCAGCAGTGCTTCTGGCGGGAGAACCGGGGAGCTGTTTTTT

abundance: many
j_gene: TRBJ1-1
d_gene: NA
v_gene: TRBV6-5
CDR3aa: CASRTGTLRAFF
CDR3nt: TGTGCCAGCAGAACCGGGACCCTACGGGCTTTCTTT

abundance: NA
j_gene: TRBJ2-5
d_gene: NA
v_gene: TRBV4-1
CDR3aa: CASSLSWDKGKTRYF
CDR3nt: TGCGCCAGCAGCCTATCCTGGGACAAGGGAAAGACCCGGTACTTC

abundance: few
j_gene: TRBJ2-1
d_gene: NA
v_gene: TRBV5-1
CDR3aa: CATGVGNSYNEQFF
CDR3nt: TGCGCCACCGGGGTGGGTAACTCCTACAATGAGCAGTTCTTC

abundance: NA
j_gene: TRBJ2-3
d_gene: NA
v_gene: TRBV11-2
CDR3aa: CAGSLNLADTQYF
CDR3nt: TGTGCCGGCAGCCTTAACCTCGCAGATACACAGTATTTT

abundance: NA
j_gene: TRBJ2-1
d_gene: NA
v_gene: TRBV6-5
CDR3aa: CASSSMGAGRDNEQFF
CDR3nt: TGTGCCAGCAGCTCCATGGGGGCAGGTCGAGACAATGAGCAGTTCTTC

abundance: NA
j_gene: TRBJ2-2
d_gene: NA
v_gene: TRBV7-8
CDR3aa: CASSPRAPRDRRIGELFF
CDR3nt: TGTGCCAGCAGCCCCCGTGCTCCCCGGGACCGTCGAATCGGGGAGCTGTTTTTT

abundance: once
j_gene: TRBJ1-2
d_gene: TRBD1
v_gene: TRBV24-1
CDR3aa: CATSDTRTGGDGYTF
CDR3nt: TGTGCCACCAGTGATACCAGGACAGGGGGAGATGGCTACACCTTC

abundance: NA
j_gene: TRBJ2-1
d_gene: TRBD1
v_gene: TRBV20-1
CDR3aa: CSARFPGTARYNKQFF
CDR3nt: TGCAGTGCTAGATTCCCCGGGACAGCCCGCTACAATAAGCAGTTCTTC

abundance: NA
j_gene: TRBJ2-7
d_gene: NA
v_gene: TRBV20-1
CDR3aa: CSASGEGYYGQYF
CDR3nt: TGCAGTGCTAGTGGCGAAGGCTACTACGGGCAGTACTTC

abundance: NA
j_gene: TRBJ1-5
d_gene: TRBD1
v_gene: TRBV5-1
CDR3aa: CAISLGQGGTQHF
CDR3nt: TGCGCCATCAGCTTGGGACAGGGTGGGACCCAGCATTTT

abundance: NA
j_gene: TRBJ1-5
d_gene: NA
v_gene: TRBV6-1
CDR3aa: CASSAEQGGRQSQHF
CDR3nt: TGTGCCAGCAGTGCTGAACAGGGAGGAAGACAGTCCCAGCATTTT

abundance: NA
j_gene: TRBJ2-3
d_gene: TRBD2
v_gene: TRBV20-1
CDR3aa: CSATGTNGRGLTDTQYF
CDR3nt: TGCAGTGCCACCGGGACTAACGGGAGGGGTCTAACGGATACGCAGTATTTT

abundance: NA
j_gene: TRBJ2-6
d_gene: TRBD1
v_gene: TRBV30
CDR3aa: CAWRWTGLGANVLTF
CDR3nt: TGTGCCTGGAGGTGGACAGGGTTGGGGGCCAACGTCCTGACTTTC

abundance: many
j_gene: TRBJ2-1
d_gene: NA
v_gene: TRBV20-1
CDR3aa: CSAPHPYSYNEQFF
CDR3nt: TGCAGTGCTCCTCACCCTTACTCCTACAATGAGCAGTTCTTC

abundance: once
j_gene: TRBJ2-1
d_gene: NA
v_gene: TRBV4-2
CDR3aa: CAGQVNGSFSYNEQFF
CDR3nt: TGTGCCGGCCAAGTTAACGGGAGCTTCTCCTACAATGAGCAGTTCTTC

abundance: NA
j_gene: TRBJ1-1
d_gene: NA
v_gene: TRBV29-1
CDR3aa: CSVRRDTATEAFF
CDR3nt: TGCAGCGTTAGGAGGGATACGGCCACTGAAGCTTTCTTT

abundance: NA
j_gene: TRBJ1-2
d_gene: TRBD1
v_gene: TRBV7-9
CDR3aa: CVSRVRTGRGNYGYTF
CDR3nt: TGTGTCAGCAGGGTTCGGACAGGACGGGGGAACTATGGCTACACCTTC